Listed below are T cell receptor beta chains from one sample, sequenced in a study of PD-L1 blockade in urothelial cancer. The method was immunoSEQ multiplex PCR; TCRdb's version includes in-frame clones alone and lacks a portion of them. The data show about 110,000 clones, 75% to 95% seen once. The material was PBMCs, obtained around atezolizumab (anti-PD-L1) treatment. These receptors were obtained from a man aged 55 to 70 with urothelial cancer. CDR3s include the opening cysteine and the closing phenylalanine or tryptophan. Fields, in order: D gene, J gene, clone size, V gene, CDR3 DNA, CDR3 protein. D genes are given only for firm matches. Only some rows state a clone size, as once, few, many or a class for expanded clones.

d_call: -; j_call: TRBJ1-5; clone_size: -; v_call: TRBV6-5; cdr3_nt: TGTGCCAGCAGACCGCGACAGACCAATCAGCCCCAGCATTTT; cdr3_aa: CASRPRQTNQPQHF
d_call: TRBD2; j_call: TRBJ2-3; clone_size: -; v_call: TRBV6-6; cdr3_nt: TGTGCCAGCAGTTACTTGGCTAGCGGAAACACAGATACGCAGTATTTT; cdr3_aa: CASSYLASGNTDTQYF
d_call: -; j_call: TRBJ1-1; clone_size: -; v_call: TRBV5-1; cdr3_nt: TGCGCCAGCAGCTCACATGGGACACCACCTGAAGCTTTCTTT; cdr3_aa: CASSSHGTPPEAFF
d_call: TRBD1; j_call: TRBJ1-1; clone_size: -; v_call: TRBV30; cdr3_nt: TGTGCCTGGAGTGTAGGACAGGGGAACACTGAAGCTTTCTTT; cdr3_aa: CAWSVGQGNTEAFF
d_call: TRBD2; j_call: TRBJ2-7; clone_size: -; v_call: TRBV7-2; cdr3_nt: TGTGCCAGCAGCTTACCGAAAGGACTAGCGGGGAACTCCTACGAGCAGTACTTC; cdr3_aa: CASSLPKGLAGNSYEQYF
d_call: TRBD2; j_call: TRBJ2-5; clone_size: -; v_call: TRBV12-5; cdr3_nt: TGTGCTAGTGGTTTGAGCGGGGGGTCGGGGGAGACCCAGTACTTC; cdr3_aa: CASGLSGGSGETQYF
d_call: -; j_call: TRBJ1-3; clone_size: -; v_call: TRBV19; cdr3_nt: TGTGCCAGTACCTACCCCCGAGGGCCCGGCTCATCTGGAAACACCATATATTTT; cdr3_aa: CASTYPRGPGSSGNTIYF
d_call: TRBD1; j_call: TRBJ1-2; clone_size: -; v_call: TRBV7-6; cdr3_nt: TGTGCCAGCAGCCAGGGACAGGGCTATGGCTACACCTTC; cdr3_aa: CASSQGQGYGYTF
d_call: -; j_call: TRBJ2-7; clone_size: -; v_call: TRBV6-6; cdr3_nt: TGTGCCAGCAGGGCGCATCGTACTACCTACGAGCAGTACTTC; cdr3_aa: CASRAHRTTYEQYF
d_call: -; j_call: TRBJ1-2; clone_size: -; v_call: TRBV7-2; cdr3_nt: TGTGCCAGCAGCTTAACAGGGCGGGATGGCTACACCTTC; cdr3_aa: CASSLTGRDGYTF
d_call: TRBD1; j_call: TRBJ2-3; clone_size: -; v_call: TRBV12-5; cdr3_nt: TGTGCTAGTGGTTTTTCAATGGGGACGACAGGGGGCTGCACAGATACGCAGTATTTT; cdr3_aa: CASGFSMGTTGGCTDTQYF
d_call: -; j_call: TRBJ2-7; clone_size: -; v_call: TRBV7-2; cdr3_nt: TGTGCCAGCAGCTTAGGGGGGGAGTACTCCTACGAGCAGTACTTC; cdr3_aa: CASSLGGEYSYEQYF
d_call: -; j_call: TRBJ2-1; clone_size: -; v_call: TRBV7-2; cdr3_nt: TGTGCCAGCAGCTCCGACGGGTACTCCTACAATGAGCAGTTCTTC; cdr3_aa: CASSSDGYSYNEQFF
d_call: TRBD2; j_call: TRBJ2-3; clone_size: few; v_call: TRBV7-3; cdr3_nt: TGTGCCAGCAGCAGGACTAGCGGGACCGCAGATACGCAGTATTTT; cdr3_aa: CASSRTSGTADTQYF
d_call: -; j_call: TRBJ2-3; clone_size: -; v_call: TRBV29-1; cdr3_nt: TGCAGCGGGCTTAGCACAGATACGCAGTATTTT; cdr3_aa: CSGLSTDTQYF
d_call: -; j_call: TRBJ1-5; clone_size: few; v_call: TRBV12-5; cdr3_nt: TGTGCTAGTGCCCTAAACGTGGGGGGGGGCAATCAGCCCCAGCATTTT; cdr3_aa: CASALNVGGGNQPQHF
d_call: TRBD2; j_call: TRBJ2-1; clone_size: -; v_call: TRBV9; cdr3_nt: TGTGCCAGCAGCGTAGTGGGGACTAGCGGCTACAATGAGCAGTTCTTC; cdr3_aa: CASSVVGTSGYNEQFF
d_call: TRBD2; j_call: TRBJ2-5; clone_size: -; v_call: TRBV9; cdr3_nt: TGTGCCAGCAGCGGGCAGGGACGGGGAGGGGAGACCCAGTACTTC; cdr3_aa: CASSGQGRGGETQYF
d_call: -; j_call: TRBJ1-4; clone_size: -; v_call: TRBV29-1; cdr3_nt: TGCAGCGGTTCGGGGGGGCGGAATGAAAAACTGTTTTTT; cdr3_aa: CSGSGGRNEKLFF
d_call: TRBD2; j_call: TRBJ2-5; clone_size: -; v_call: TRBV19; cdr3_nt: TGTGCCAGTAGTATACTTGGCGGGAGTAAAGCGACCCAGTACTTC; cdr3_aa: CASSILGGSKATQYF
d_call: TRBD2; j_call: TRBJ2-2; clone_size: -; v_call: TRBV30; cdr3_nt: TGTGCCTGGACTAGCGGGAAGCACACCGGGGAGCTGTTTTTT; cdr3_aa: CAWTSGKHTGELFF
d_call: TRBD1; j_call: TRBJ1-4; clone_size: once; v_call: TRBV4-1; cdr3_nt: TGCGCCAGCAGAAATATGGACAGGGAGGGCGAAAAACTGTTTTTT; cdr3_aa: CASRNMDREGEKLFF
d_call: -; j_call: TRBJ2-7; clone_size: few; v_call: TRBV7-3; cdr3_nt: TGTGCCAGCAGCTTAATCAGGGGACACGAGCAGTACTTC; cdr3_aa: CASSLIRGHEQYF
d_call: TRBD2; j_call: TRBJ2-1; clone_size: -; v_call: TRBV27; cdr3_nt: TGTGCCAGCAGTACCCGGACTAGCGGGGACAATGAGCAGTTCTTC; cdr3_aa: CASSTRTSGDNEQFF